This passage covers 9 T cell receptor beta chains from one sample sequenced in a study of blood T cell repertoires in COVID-19. Only in-frame clones appear in the TCRdb table, and some are missing; sequencing was by immunoSEQ multiplex PCR. Of 100,000 to 150,000 clones listed, 60% to 80% are singletons. The sequenced sample was peripheral blood. Receptor source: a woman between 65 and 79 years old with acute or convalescent COVID-19.

The CDR3 DNA follows: TGTGCCAGCAGCAAAGACAGGGCACGTAAGGGGGCCAACGTCCTGACTTTC. This gives the protein CASSKDRARKGANVLTF. The J gene is TRBJ2-6, the V gene TRBV13; 7 positions match TRBD1. The CDR3 spans 17 residues. The J segment lost 4 bases and the V segment lost 5 bases, leaving 11 bases of the junction unmatched. Germline CDR1 is PRHDT and CDR2 is FYEKMQ (reference sequence).

The chain joins TRBV7-4 to TRBJ1-2, with D possibly matching TRBD1 (5 bases). Trimming took 6 bases from V and 2 from J, leaving 25 bases between them. The CDR3 consists of 18 residues. Germline V CDR1 and CDR2: SGHVT, SQSDAQ. CDR3 nucleotide sequence: TGTGCCAGCAGGCCACACATAAGGGTAAGGGGACTAAACTATGGCTACACCTTC. Translated: CASRPHIRVRGLNYGYTF.

A single count supports this clone. The CDR3 DNA reads as TGTGCCATCAGAGGGACAGGGGGGTCATACGAGCAGTACTTC. Encoded protein: CAIRGTGGSYEQYF. The chain carries TRBV10-3 and TRBJ2-7, with 11 bases matching TRBD1. CDR1 is ENHRY, CDR2 SYGVKD, per germline. V was pared by 6 bases and J by 4 bases, with 5 bases of the junction left unmatched. The CDR3 loop spans 14 amino acids.

The rearrangement uses TRBV19 and TRBJ2-3; 7 bases fit TRBD2. The CDR3 is 15 amino acids. V was pared by 6 bases and J by 4 bases, with 10 bases of the junction left unmatched. Looked up from germline, CDR1 is LNHDA and CDR2 is SQIVND (reference sequence). In DNA, the CDR3 is TGTGCCAGTAGAGGGGAGGGGCGCGGGCCAGATACGCAGTATTTT. It codes for CASRGEGRGPDTQYF.

The chain employs TRBV10-2 and TRBJ1-6; 8 nucleotides match TRBD1. The ends lost 5 bases at V and 10 bases at J; junction bases unmatched: 10. The CDR3 spans 15 residues. Germline V gives CDR1 WSHSY, CDR2 SAAADI. The CDR3 DNA is TGCGCCAGCAGTCCGACAGGGGCCCTCGGCTCACCCCTCCACTTT. This translates into CASSPTGALGSPLHF.

The rearrangement links TRBV2 to TRBJ2-3; possibly TRBD2 for D (5 bases). The CDR3 runs to 15 residues. Germline V gene sequence: CDR1 SNHLY, CDR2 FYNNEI. With 5 bases removed from V and 5 bases from J, the gap between germline ends came to 17 bases. CDR3 bases: TGTGCCAGCAGTCCCGACAACATCCGGGGAGATACGCAGTATTTT. It translates to CASSPDNIRGDTQYF.

The chain uses TRBV7-2 and TRBJ1-4; the D gene is possibly TRBD1 (6 bases). Deletions cut 2 bases from V and 2 bases from J, with 6 bases between. The CDR3 is made up of 14 amino acids. Germline assignment: CDR1 SGHTA and CDR2 FQGNSA. The CDR3 here is CASSLRGTNEKLFF. DNA of the CDR3: TGTGCCAGCAGCTTAAGGGGGACTAATGAAAAACTGTTTTTT.

This chain connects TRBV19 to TRBJ1-3; 7 positions agree with TRBD1. The CDR3 has 14 amino acids. The germline V gene encodes CDR1 LNHDA and CDR2 SQIVND (reference sequence). Losses at the gene ends were 6 bases for V and 3 bases for J; bases not matched to a gene: 5. CDR3 sequence: CASSGTGDGNTIYF. CDR3 bases: TGTGCCAGTAGCGGCACAGGGGATGGAAACACCATATATTTT.

V usage is TRBV10-3 and J usage is TRBJ2-3, with TRBD2 matching over 10 bases. The length of the CDR3 is 15 residues. Germline CDR1 is ENHRY and CDR2 is SYGVKD. Trimming removed 6 bases from V and 2 bases from J; junction bases left unmatched: 5. This CDR3 reads CAISPSGSVTDTQYF. For the CDR3, the DNA is TGTGCCATCAGCCCTAGCGGGAGTGTCACAGATACGCAGTATTTT.